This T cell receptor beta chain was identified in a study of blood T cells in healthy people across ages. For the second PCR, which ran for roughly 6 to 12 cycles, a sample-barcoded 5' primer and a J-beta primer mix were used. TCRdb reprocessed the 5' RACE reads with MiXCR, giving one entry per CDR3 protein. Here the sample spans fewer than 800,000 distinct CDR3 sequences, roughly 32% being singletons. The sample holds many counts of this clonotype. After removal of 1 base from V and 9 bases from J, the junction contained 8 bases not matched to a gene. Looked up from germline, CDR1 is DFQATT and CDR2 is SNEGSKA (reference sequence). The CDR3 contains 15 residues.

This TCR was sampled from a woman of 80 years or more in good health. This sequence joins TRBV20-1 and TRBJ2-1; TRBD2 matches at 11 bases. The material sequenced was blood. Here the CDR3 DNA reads TGCAGTGCTAGAGTTAGCGGGGGGGCTATGAGTGAGCAGTTCTTC. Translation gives CSARVSGGAMSEQFF.